Listed below are T cell receptor beta chains from one sample, sequenced in a study of T cells in narcolepsy. Using immunoSEQ multiplex PCR, the repertoire was profiled, and TCRdb retains in-frame clones only, with some absent. The sample lists tens of thousands of clones; around 74% were seen once. Sequencing used memory (CD45RA-) CD4+ T cells from blood. These TCRs come from a human donor in good health. Each CDR3 is given with its conserved first and last residue. D genes are given only for firm matches. Size is stated for part of the rows, as once, few or many counts, or as a class when the clone is expanded.

clone_size,j_call,d_call,v_call,cdr3_aa,cdr3_nt
NA,TRBJ1-2,TRBD1,TRBV7-2,CASSFGGQGAGGYTF,TGTGCCAGCAGCTTCGGGGGACAGGGGGCAGGTGGCTACACCTTC
NA,TRBJ1-5,NA,TRBV28,CASSPRLAQPQHF,TGTGCCAGCAGTCCGAGGCTGGCTCAGCCCCAGCATTTT
NA,TRBJ1-1,NA,TRBV6-6,CASSYSRSGTEAFF,TGTGCCAGCAGTTACTCACGGAGTGGCACTGAAGCTTTCTTT
NA,TRBJ2-5,NA,TRBV7-2,CASSLDRTQETQYF,TGTGCCAGCAGCTTAGACAGGACCCAAGAGACCCAGTACTTC
once,TRBJ2-5,NA,TRBV7-8,CASSRTRLTSWETQYF,TGTGCCAGCAGCCGAACCAGGCTAACTAGCTGGGAGACCCAGTACTTC
NA,TRBJ1-3,NA,TRBV6-5,CASILQEGAGNTIYF,TGTGCCAGCATCTTACAAGAGGGGGCTGGAAACACCATATATTTT
NA,TRBJ2-7,TRBD2,TRBV5-3,CARSLGFGGSPPYEQYF,TGTGCCAGAAGCTTGGGATTCGGCGGGAGCCCCCCCTACGAGCAGTACTTC
NA,TRBJ1-4,NA,TRBV6-1,CASRDAWSTNEKLFF,TGTGCCAGCAGGGACGCCTGGTCAACTAATGAAAAACTGTTTTTT
NA,TRBJ2-2,NA,TRBV7-7,CASSLGHPGELFF,TGTGCTAGCAGCTTGGGACATCCCGGGGAGCTGTTTTTT
NA,TRBJ1-2,NA,TRBV25-1,CASSDSGGNYGYTF,TGTGCCAGCAGTGACTCAGGTGGTAACTATGGCTACACCTTC
NA,TRBJ2-7,NA,TRBV5-8,CASKYTQGTYEQYF,TGTGCCAGCAAATACACGCAAGGGACCTACGAGCAGTACTTC
few,TRBJ2-7,NA,TRBV6-1,CASSVGYFYEQYF,TGTGCCAGCAGTGTGGGCTACTTCTACGAGCAGTACTTC
NA,TRBJ2-1,TRBD2,TRBV23-1,CASSQGLAGVGEQFF,TGCGCCAGCAGTCAAGGACTAGCGGGAGTTGGTGAGCAGTTCTTC
NA,TRBJ2-7,NA,TRBV9,CASSVGQRSYEQYF,TGTGCCAGCAGCGTAGGACAGCGTTCCTACGAGCAGTACTTC
NA,TRBJ1-2,NA,TRBV2,CASRGGAGSPFAGGYTF,TGTGCCAGCCGTGGGGGGGCAGGGTCCCCCTTTGCTGGTGGCTACACCTTC
NA,TRBJ2-1,TRBD2,TRBV2,CASNAGGRGRRNEQFF,TGTGCCAGCAACGCGGGGGGCCGGGGGCGTAGGAATGAGCAGTTCTTC
once,TRBJ2-7,TRBD2,TRBV19,CASIQTAGVGEQYF,TGTGCCAGTATTCAGACAGCGGGAGTTGGAGAGCAGTACTTC
NA,TRBJ1-4,NA,TRBV28,CASSPGGFGINEKLFF,TGTGCCAGCAGTCCGGGAGGGTTTGGCATTAATGAAAAACTGTTTTTT
NA,TRBJ2-3,NA,TRBV5-5,CASSLQDTQYF,TGTGCCAGCAGCTTGCAAGATACGCAGTATTTT
NA,TRBJ2-7,NA,TRBV28,CASTVSSYEQYF,TGTGCCAGTACAGTGTCCTCCTACGAGCAGTACTTC
NA,TRBJ1-2,TRBD1,TRBV5-4,CASSPDRDRSYTF,TGTGCCAGCAGCCCCGACAGGGATCGGAGCTACACCTTC
few,TRBJ1-5,TRBD1,TRBV28,CASSRRTGGNQPQHF,TGTGCCAGCAGTCGCCGGACAGGCGGCAATCAGCCCCAGCATTTT
NA,TRBJ1-3,NA,TRBV7-2,CASSPRTDGNTIYF,TGTGCCAGCAGCCCGAGGACGGATGGAAACACCATATATTTT
NA,TRBJ2-5,TRBD2,TRBV10-2,CASIPTSGRNPQETQYF,TGCGCCAGCATTCCGACTAGCGGGAGGAACCCTCAAGAGACCCAGTACTTC
NA,TRBJ2-5,NA,TRBV4-3,CASSPGTLQETQYF,TGCGCCAGCAGCCCCGGGACCCTCCAAGAGACCCAGTACTTC
NA,TRBJ2-1,NA,TRBV2,CASAVAGTRVWQFF,TGTGCCAGCGCTGTGGCGGGGACCAGGGTCTGGCAGTTCTTC
once,TRBJ1-1,TRBD1,TRBV5-1,CASDPGGAGGTEAFF,TGCGCCAGCGACCCAGGGGGCGCGGGTGGCACTGAAGCTTTCTTT
NA,TRBJ2-1,TRBD2,TRBV5-1,CASSLSPRTSGREGAYNEQFF,TGCGCCAGCAGCTTGTCGCCCAGGACTAGCGGGAGGGAGGGAGCCTACAATGAGCAGTTCTTC
NA,TRBJ1-3,NA,TRBV5-6,CASSLLRGGNTIYF,TGTGCCAGCAGCTTGCTCAGGGGTGGAAACACCATATATTTT
NA,TRBJ2-7,NA,TRBV5-1,CASSLAPQQAYEQYF,TGCGCCAGCAGCTTGGCCCCACAACAGGCCTACGAGCAGTACTTC
NA,TRBJ2-7,TRBD1,TRBV28,CASTSTGAPYEQYF,TGTGCCAGCACCTCGACAGGGGCTCCCTACGAGCAGTACTTC
NA,TRBJ2-7,NA,TRBV4-1,CASSQDGQGFDEQYF,TGCGCCAGCAGCCAAGATGGGCAGGGGTTCGACGAGCAGTACTTC
NA,TRBJ2-7,TRBD2,TRBV5-4,CASSSSGLARSEQYF,TGTGCCAGCAGCTCCTCTGGACTAGCGAGGTCCGAGCAGTACTTC
NA,TRBJ2-3,TRBD2,TRBV7-9,CASSLGLAGSRTDTQYF,TGTGCCAGCAGCTTAGGACTAGCGGGGTCGCGAACAGATACGCAGTATTTT
NA,TRBJ1-2,TRBD1,TRBV2,CARRDRGSGYTF,TGTGCCAGGCGGGACAGGGGAAGCGGCTACACCTTC
NA,TRBJ2-3,NA,TRBV5-4,CASSWDTDTQYF,TGTGCCAGCAGCTGGGACACAGATACGCAGTATTTT
NA,TRBJ2-7,NA,TRBV6-1,CASSEGPGPTYEQYF,TGTGCCAGCAGCGAGGGTCCAGGGCCGACCTACGAGCAGTACTTC
NA,TRBJ1-1,TRBD1,TRBV19,CASRPRGQTNTEAFF,TGTGCCAGCCGTCCGCGGGGACAGACGAACACTGAAGCTTTCTTT
NA,TRBJ2-1,TRBD1,TRBV15,CATSNFKGDRFYNEQFF,TGTGCCACCAGCAACTTTAAAGGGGACAGGTTCTACAATGAGCAGTTCTTC
NA,TRBJ2-7,NA,TRBV7-2,CASSLGALTYEQYF,TGTGCCAGCAGCTTGGGGGCCCTAACCTACGAGCAGTACTTC